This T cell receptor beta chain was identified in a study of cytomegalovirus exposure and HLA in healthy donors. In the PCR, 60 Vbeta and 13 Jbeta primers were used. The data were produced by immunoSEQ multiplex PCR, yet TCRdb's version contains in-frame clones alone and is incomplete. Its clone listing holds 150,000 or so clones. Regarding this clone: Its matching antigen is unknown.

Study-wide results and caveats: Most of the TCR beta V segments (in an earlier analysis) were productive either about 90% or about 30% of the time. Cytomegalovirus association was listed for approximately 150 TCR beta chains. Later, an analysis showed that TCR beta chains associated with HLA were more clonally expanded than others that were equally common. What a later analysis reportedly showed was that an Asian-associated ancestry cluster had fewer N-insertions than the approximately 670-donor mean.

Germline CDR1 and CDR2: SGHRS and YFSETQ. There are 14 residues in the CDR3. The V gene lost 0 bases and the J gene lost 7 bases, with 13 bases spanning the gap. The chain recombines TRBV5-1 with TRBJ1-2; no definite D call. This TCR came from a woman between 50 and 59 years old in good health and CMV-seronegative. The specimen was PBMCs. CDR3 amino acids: CASSLVEGFFGYTF. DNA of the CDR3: TGCGCCAGCAGCTTGGTTGAGGGATTTTTTGGCTACACCTTC. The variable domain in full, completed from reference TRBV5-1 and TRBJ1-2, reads KAGVTQTPRYLIKTRGQQVTLSCSPISGHRSVSWYQQTPGQGLQFLFEYFSETQRNKGNFPGRFSGRQFSNSRSEMNVSTLELGDSALYLCASSLVEGFFGYTFGSGTRLTVV.